This record concerns one T cell receptor beta chain sequence. Its target is unknown. The CDR3 loop spans 13 amino acids. From germline, CDR1 is SGHKS and CDR2 YYEKEE (reference sequence). V was pared by 0 bases and J by 3 bases, with 7 bases between. The data derive from a study of radiotherapy plus CTLA-4 blockade in lung cancer. For the study at large: With around 30% of patients having disease control, objective responses were seen in roughly 19%. Study-wide findings and caveats: The best prediction of response reportedly came from early blood T cell clone dynamics, with interferon-beta.

The method was immunoSEQ multiplex PCR; TCRdb's version includes in-frame clones alone and lacks a portion of them. The sample consists of roughly 100,000 clones, over 75% of them appearing once. The chain uses TRBV5-5 and TRBJ2-7; D unclear. This TCR was sampled from a human donor with non-small cell lung cancer that progressed on radiotherapy plus ipilimumab. Some clones in this sample may be carry-over from other donors' samples. Specimen: peripheral blood, collected from a patient treated with radiotherapy plus ipilimumab. In DNA form, the CDR3 reads TGTGCCAGCAGCTTGGACAGCTACTACGAGCAGTACTTC. As protein: CASSLDSYYEQYF.